These 29 T cell receptor beta chains share one sample of origin, sequenced in a study of cytomegalovirus exposure and HLA in healthy donors. The PCR ran on 60 Vbeta and 13 Jbeta primers. This table comes from immunoSEQ multiplex PCR, and its TCRdb copy is limited to in-frame clones, with some not included. Of roughly 72,000 clones in the sample, almost 80% were seen once. The source material was PBMCs. The receptors were sampled from a middle-aged woman in good health and CMV-seropositive.

This rearrangement joins TRBV7-8 to TRBJ1-4, with D tentatively TRBD1 (5 bases). The CDR3 spans 16 residues. Per germline, CDR1 SGHVS and CDR2 FQNEAQ. V lost 3 bases and J lost 7, with 18 bases in between. The CDR3 DNA reads as TGTGCCAGCAGCTTGGGGAACTCACAAAGGGGTGAAAAACTGTTTTTT. Its protein product is CASSLGNSQRGEKLFF.

This chain links TRBV30 with TRBJ1-2; 7 bases match TRBD1. Looked up from germline, CDR1 is GTSNPN and CDR2 is SVGIG (reference sequence). The CDR3 is 18 residues long. Trimming cost V 0 bases and J 5 bases; bases outside gene matches: 18. The CDR3 here is CAWSVQWRGRASLYGYTF. CDR3 bases: TGTGCCTGGAGTGTACAATGGAGGGGGCGAGCCTCCCTATATGGCTACACCTTC.

This clone is a singleton in its sample. J is TRBJ1-3 and V is TRBV15; 10 bases map to TRBD1. There are 17 residues in the CDR3. The V segment lost 4 bases and the J segment 0 bases; nucleotides outside the gene matches: 6. CDR1 and CDR2 (germline): LNHNV, YYDKDF (reference sequence). In nucleotides, the CDR3 is TGTGCCACCAGCACCCGGGACAGGGGTACCTCTGGAAACACCATATATTTT. Its protein product is CATSTRDRGTSGNTIYF.

In its sample, this clone was seen a few times. This rearrangement joins TRBV9 to TRBJ2-3, with 9 bases that match TRBD1. The germline V gene has CDR1 SGDLS and CDR2 YYNGEE. V lost 1 base, J lost 10 bases, and 1 base stayed unmatched. This CDR3 has 12 residues. DNA for the CDR3: TGTGCCAGCAGCGTAACAGGGGGCGCGCAGTATTTT. This gives the protein CASSVTGGAQYF.

The rearrangement links TRBV29-1 to TRBJ2-1, with 15 bases fitting TRBD2. The trim removed 5 bases at V and 0 bases at J, leaving 5 bases unmatched. Germline-derived CDR1 and CDR2 are SQVTM and ANQGSEA. This CDR3 has 17 residues. The CDR3 DNA reads as TGCAGCGTTTCTGGACTAGCGGGGGGGAGCTCCTACAATGAGCAGTTCTTC. The encoded protein is CSVSGLAGGSSYNEQFF.

The chain has TRBV7-2 and TRBJ2-5; 13 nucleotides match TRBD2. J was trimmed by 3 bases and V by 7 bases; bases with no gene match: 8. CDR3 length equals 16 residues. Germline V gives CDR1 SGHTA, CDR2 FQGNSA. CDR3 DNA: TGTGCCAGCATCCCAAGCGGACTAGCGGGGGAAGAGACCCAGTACTTC. Protein: CASIPSGLAGEETQYF.

This clone was counted between two and nine times. The chain joins TRBV30 to TRBJ2-2, with TRBD1 as a possible D gene (6 bases). Germline V gene sequence: CDR1 GTSNPN, CDR2 SVGIG (reference sequence). The length of the CDR3 is 13 residues. The germline V and J ends were trimmed by 5 bases and 1 base, with 8 bases remaining between them. In DNA, the CDR3 is TGTGCCTGGCTAGGGGGGAACACCGGGGAGCTGTTTTTT. It codes for CAWLGGNTGELFF. Drawing the rest from reference TRBV30 and TRBJ2-2, the complete variable domain is SQTIHQWPATLVQPVGSPLSLECTVEGTSNPNLYWYRQAAGRGLQLLFYSVGIGQISSEVPQNLSASRPQDRQFILSSKKLLLSDSGFYLCAWLGGNTGELFFGEGSRLTVL.

The V gene is TRBV25-1, the J gene TRBJ2-2; D is ambiguous. The CDR3 loop spans 13 amino acids. Trimming shortened V by 2 bases and J by 7 bases, and 8 bases separated the two germline ends. From germline, CDR1 is MGHDK and CDR2 SYGVNS. CDR3 DNA sequence: TGTGCCAGCAGTGAACCTGCGGACGGGGAGCTGTTTTTT. Protein sequence: CASSEPADGELFF.

CDR3 bases: TGTGCCAGCAGTTACTTGAGTCCCACCGGGGAGCTGTTTTTT. As protein: CASSYLSPTGELFF. This chain uses TRBV6-5 with TRBJ2-2; D gene unclear. V was shortened by 1 base and J by 4 bases, with 7 bases between the two germline ends. The CDR3 length is 14 residues. CDR1 is MNHEY, CDR2 SVGAGI, per germline.

This clone has only one observation. The genes are TRBV20-1 and TRBJ2-1; tentative D call: TRBD1 (6 bases). The V end lost 5 bases, the J end lost 7 bases, and 9 bases lay between the germline ends. This CDR3 comprises 11 residues. CDR1 is DFQATT and CDR2 is SNEGSKA in the germline V gene (reference sequence). The CDR3 DNA is TGCAGTGCTCCAGGGGTGAATGAGCAGTTCTTC. It encodes CSAPGVNEQFF.

A remark on this clone: A read error may account for a junction end that differs from germline. The genes are TRBV7-9 and TRBJ1-1; D perhaps matches TRBD1 (6 bases). The V gene's germline CDR1 is SEHNR and CDR2 FQNEAQ (reference sequence). CDR3 length: 13 residues. Here the CDR3 DNA reads TGTTCCAGCAGCTTAGCGCTCGGGACAGAAGCTTTCTTT. Encoded protein: CSSSLALGTEAFF.

This rearrangement joins TRBV6-4 to TRBJ2-3; D is perhaps TRBD1 (5 bases). The CDR3 is made up of 14 amino acids. Trimming pared 7 bases from V and 1 base from J, leaving 12 bases between. From germline, CDR1 is MRHNA and CDR2 SNTAGT. CDR3 residues: CASKPDTGTDTQYF. The CDR3 DNA is TGTGCCAGCAAGCCGGACACAGGCACAGATACGCAGTATTTT.

The J gene is TRBJ2-7, the V gene TRBV18; 10 positions agree with TRBD1. The trim removed 4 bases at V and 5 bases at J, leaving 11 bases unmatched. The CDR3 spans 16 residues. Germline CDR1 KGHSH, CDR2 LQKENI. The CDR3 region is CASSRNPGTGDHEQYF. In DNA form, the CDR3 reads TGTGCCAGCTCACGAAATCCCGGGACAGGGGACCACGAGCAGTACTTC. Drawing the rest from reference TRBV18 and TRBJ2-7, the complete variable domain is NAGVMQNPRHLVRRRGQEARLRCSPMKGHSHVYWYRQLPEEGLKFMVYLQKENIIDESGMPKERFSAEFPKEGPSILRIQQVVRGDSAAYFCASSRNPGTGDHEQYFGPGTRLTVT.

The gene calls are TRBV4-1 and TRBJ1-2, with D uncertain. V lost 1 base, J lost 2 bases, and 14 bases lay in between. Germline CDR1 is MGHRA and CDR2 is YSYEKL. The CDR3 covers 16 residues. CDR3 sequence (DNA): TGCGCCAGCAGCCAAGCCCCGACTACTGGGAACTATGGCTACACCTTC. Encoded protein: CASSQAPTTGNYGYTF.

The V and J genes are TRBV15 and TRBJ1-1, with D maybe TRBD1 (6 bases). Looked up from germline, CDR1 is LNHNV and CDR2 is YYDKDF (reference sequence). With 5 bases removed from V and 8 bases from J, the gap between germline ends came to 18 bases. The CDR3 extends over 14 amino acids. Here the CDR3 DNA reads TGTGCCACCAGCCGCTATGGGGGGGGCCGGGAAGCTTTCTTT. Amino acid sequence: CATSRYGGGREAFF.

The J gene is TRBJ1-3, the V gene TRBV29-1; D call uncertain. The V gene lost 8 bases and the J gene lost 0 bases, with 5 bases spanning the gap. The CDR3 runs to 11 residues. Germline V lookup: CDR1 SQVTM, CDR2 ANQGSEA. CDR3 nucleotide sequence: TGCAGCTATAGCTCTGGAAACACCATATATTTT. Translation: CSYSSGNTIYF.

The rearrangement joins TRBV30 to TRBJ1-1; tentative D call: TRBD1 (6 bases). From germline, CDR1 is GTSNPN and CDR2 SVGIG (reference sequence). CDR3 length: 13 amino acids. Trimming removed 2 bases from V and 1 base from J, with 8 bases in between. The CDR3 region is CAWSRTANTEAFF. CDR3 nucleotide sequence: TGTGCCTGGAGTCGGACAGCGAACACTGAAGCTTTCTTT.

This clone has only one observation. V is TRBV6-5 and J is TRBJ1-1; D gene ambiguous. With 5 bases removed from V and 0 bases from J, the gap between germline ends came to 10 bases. CDR1 and CDR2 from the germline V gene are MNHEY and SVGAGI. The CDR3 spans 14 residues. The CDR3, as DNA: TGTGCCAGCAGTCTTGACAATTTGAACACTGAAGCTTTCTTT. It is translated as CASSLDNLNTEAFF.

The chain carries TRBV5-6 and TRBJ1-3, with D unresolved. This CDR3 contains 17 residues. Trimming cost V 2 bases and J 4 bases, with 19 bases left between them. The germline V gene encodes CDR1 SGHDT and CDR2 YYEEEE. This CDR3 is CASSFTGRTGKGNTIYF. CDR3 bases: TGTGCCAGCAGCTTCACTGGACGGACGGGGAAGGGAAACACCATATATTTT.

The gene calls are TRBV6-5 and TRBJ1-4; D uncertain. The CDR3 is 13 amino acids. The ends were cut back, 7 bases at V and 5 bases at J, with 11 bases in the middle. Germline values: CDR1 MNHEY, CDR2 SVGAGI. The CDR3 spells CASTPRGNEKLFF. CDR3 bases: TGTGCCAGCACCCCGAGAGGGAATGAAAAACTGTTTTTT.

The J gene is TRBJ1-2, the V gene TRBV6-5; D is possibly TRBD1 (5 bases). CDR3 length: 13 residues. V was shortened by 6 bases and J by 2 bases, with 10 bases between the two germline ends. Germline V gene sequence: CDR1 MNHEY, CDR2 SVGAGI. The CDR3 sequence is CASSVTVNYGYTF. The CDR3 DNA is TGTGCCAGCAGCGTGACAGTCAACTATGGCTACACCTTC.

This clone has just a few counts. The CDR3 DNA sequence: TGTGCCAGCAGCTTTGCGGGAAGACAAGAGACCCAGTACTTC. This encodes CASSFAGRQETQYF. J is TRBJ2-5 and V is TRBV5-4; D may be TRBD2 (6 bases). The germline CDR1 and CDR2 sequences are SGHNT and YYREEE (reference sequence). The CDR3 is 14 residues long. V was cut by 2 bases and J by 2 bases, with 10 bases left in between.

The V gene is TRBV29-1, the J gene TRBJ2-7, with 9 bases matching TRBD1. The V and J ends lost 5 bases and 2 bases, in that order; junction bases with no gene match: 4. Germline V gene data show CDR1 as SQVTM and CDR2 as ANQGSEA. The CDR3 loop spans 13 amino acids. The CDR3 bases are TGCAGCGTTCGGGACAGGGAAACCTACGAGCAGTACTTC. This translates into CSVRDRETYEQYF.

The CDR3 spells CSVEVPLEGIFTDTQYF. The DNA of the CDR3 is TGCAGCGTTGAAGTTCCACTAGAAGGTATTTTCACAGATACGCAGTATTTT. The rearrangement uses TRBV29-1 and TRBJ2-3; tentative D call: TRBD2 (5 bases). CDR3 length: 17 residues. The germline V and J ends were trimmed by 1 base and 2 bases, with 19 bases remaining between them. Germline CDR1 is SQVTM and CDR2 is ANQGSEA.

V gene TRBV6-5 combines with J gene TRBJ1-6, with 10 positions matching TRBD1. The CDR3 runs 16 residues. Per the germline V gene, CDR1 is MNHEY and CDR2 is SVGAGI. V trimming: 2 bases; J trimming: 7 bases; junction bases outside the gene matches: 5. CDR3 sequence: CASSYGGTGANSPLHF. Here the CDR3 DNA reads TGTGCCAGCAGTTACGGTGGGACAGGGGCGAATTCACCCCTCCACTTT.

The genes are TRBV30 and TRBJ2-6, with D possibly TRBD2 on 5 matching bases. Germline V gene sequence: CDR1 GTSNPN, CDR2 SVGIG (reference sequence). This CDR3 is built from 15 residues. The ends were cut back, 0 bases at V and 8 bases at J, with 14 bases in the middle. The CDR3 coding sequence is TGTGCCTGGAGTGTACTAGGAGTCGGGTCCAACGTCCTGACTTTC. Encoded protein: CAWSVLGVGSNVLTF. The full variable domain, rest sourced from reference TRBV30 and TRBJ2-6, is SQTIHQWPATLVQPVGSPLSLECTVEGTSNPNLYWYRQAAGRGLQLLFYSVGIGQISSEVPQNLSASRPQDRQFILSSKKLLLSDSGFYLCAWSVLGVGSNVLTFGAGSRLTVL.

This clone was detected only once. Likely a read error: the CDR3 ends without its conserved phenylalanine or tryptophan. The genes are TRBV13 and TRBJ1-1, with 7 bases that match TRBD1. The ends lost 2 bases at V and 5 bases at J; junction bases unmatched: 5. CDR3 size: 14 residues. CDR1 and CDR2 (germline): PRHDT, FYEKMQ (reference sequence). In DNA, the CDR3 is TGTGCCAGCAGCTTAACTCCCAGGGGGACTGAAGCTTTCCTT. It is translated as CASSLTPRGTEAFL.

V and J are TRBV6-1 and TRBJ1-2, with 8 bases fitting TRBD1. The CDR3 covers 14 residues. Losses at the gene ends were 7 bases for V and 1 base for J; bases not matched to a gene: 5. Looked up from germline, CDR1 is MNHNS and CDR2 is SASEGT. This CDR3 reads CASTEDRVNYGYTF. Written as DNA, the CDR3 is TGTGCCAGCACAGAGGACAGGGTTAACTATGGCTACACCTTC.

The V and J genes are TRBV5-1 and TRBJ2-3, with D perhaps TRBD1 (5 bases). The CDR3 contains 16 residues. From germline, CDR1 is SGHRS and CDR2 YFSETQ. Trimming left V 5 bases short and J 5 bases short, with 21 bases between. CDR3 protein: CASSRQGQLDLDTQYF. CDR3 DNA sequence: TGCGCCAGCAGTCGCCAGGGCCAACTCGATCTAGATACGCAGTATTTT.